This TCR beta chain was obtained from a study of OX40 agonist ivuxolimab in advanced cancers. About the research overall: Each dose-escalation patient presented with hepatocellular carcinoma, melanoma, renal cell or head and neck cancer. Cohort: roughly 80% men, mean age 60, aged about 20 to 80.

Study-wide results and limits: On average, CD8+ T cells showed a greater number of expanded clones than CD4+. Nonresponders, in some cases, also had low normalized T-cell clonal expansion.

The sample holds a few counts of this clone. Its matching antigen is unknown. The junction departs from the called germline gene at one end, perhaps through a read error. Only in-frame clones appear in the TCRdb table, and some are missing; sequencing was by immunoSEQ multiplex PCR. The table shows around 62,000 clones, with about nine tenths occurring only once. The receptor comes from an adult with an advanced solid tumor such as melanoma, head and neck, liver or kidney cancer. The sequencing used CD4+ or CD8+ T cells sorted from blood, collected in a trial of the OX40 agonist ivuxolimab.

The CDR3 loop reads CAWSEAGQFRGTF. CDR3 DNA sequence: TGTGCCTGGAGTGAGGCAGGCCAATTCCGGGGCACTTTC. The chain has TRBV30 and TRBJ1-2; tentative D call: TRBD1 (5 bases). This CDR3 contains 13 residues. The germline CDR1 and CDR2 sequences are GTSNPN and SVGIG (reference sequence).